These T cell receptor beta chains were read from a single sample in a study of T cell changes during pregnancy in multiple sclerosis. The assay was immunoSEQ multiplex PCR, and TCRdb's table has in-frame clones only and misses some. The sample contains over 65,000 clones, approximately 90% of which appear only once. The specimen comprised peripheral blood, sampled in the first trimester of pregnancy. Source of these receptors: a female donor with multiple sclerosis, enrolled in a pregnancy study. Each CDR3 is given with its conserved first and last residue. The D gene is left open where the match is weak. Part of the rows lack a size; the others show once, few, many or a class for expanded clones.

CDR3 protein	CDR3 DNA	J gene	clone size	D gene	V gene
CASSLSVSSYNEQFF	TGTGCCAGCAGCCTAAGCGTCAGCTCCTACAATGAGCAGTTCTTC	TRBJ2-1	once	-	TRBV9
CASTLYSGGEETQYF	TGTGCCAGCACCCTTTATAGCGGGGGGGAAGAGACCCAGTACTTC	TRBJ2-5	once	TRBD2	TRBV11-3
CASSRVGAPNEKLFF	TGTGCCAGCTCTCGGGTTGGGGCCCCAAATGAAAAACTGTTTTTT	TRBJ1-4	-	-	TRBV6-1
CASSPKGQGINTGELFF	TGTGCCAGCAGCCCAAAGGGACAGGGCATAAACACCGGGGAGCTGTTTTTT	TRBJ2-2	-	TRBD1	TRBV7-2
CASSFLSRGASEQYF	TGTGCCAGCAGCTTTTTGTCGCGGGGGGCTTCCGAGCAGTACTTC	TRBJ2-7	-	TRBD2	TRBV5-8
CASSTGLEFYNEQFF	TGCGCCAGCAGCACCGGACTAGAGTTCTACAATGAGCAGTTCTTC	TRBJ2-1	-	TRBD2	TRBV5-1
CASSEGASTDTQYF	TGTGCCAGCAGTGAGGGGGCTAGCACAGATACGCAGTATTTT	TRBJ2-3	-	-	TRBV6-4
CAWKLGPGQIYGYTF	TGTGCCTGGAAATTGGGCCCGGGACAGATATATGGCTACACCTTC	TRBJ1-2	-	TRBD1	TRBV30
CASSLAYRDRIYGYTF	TGCGCCAGCAGCTTGGCCTATCGGGACAGAATCTATGGCTACACCTTC	TRBJ1-2	-	TRBD1	TRBV5-1
CASSVTGGYGGELFF	TGTGCCAGTAGTGTCACAGGGGGCTACGGCGGGGAGCTGTTTTTT	TRBJ2-2	-	TRBD1	TRBV19
CASTTGLVTYNSPLHF	TGTGCCAGCACGACAGGGCTCGTCACCTATAATTCACCCCTCCACTTT	TRBJ1-6	-	TRBD1	TRBV25-1
CASSLNGGGQGSQFF	TGTGCCAGCAGCTTAAACGGAGGGGGACAGGGTTCTCAGTTCTTC	TRBJ2-1	-	TRBD1	TRBV7-3
CASSETSGATDTQYF	TGTGCCAGCAGTGAGACTAGCGGGGCCACAGATACGCAGTATTTT	TRBJ2-3	-	TRBD2	TRBV6-4